The 19 T cell receptor beta chains given below trace back to one sample, sequenced in a study of cytomegalovirus exposure and HLA in healthy donors. Both 60 Vbeta primers and 13 Jbeta primers went into the PCR. Assay: immunoSEQ multiplex PCR; the TCRdb copy retains only in-frame clones and omits some. The sample has approximately 100,000 clones; roughly 85% are singletons. The specimen was PBMCs. The receptor set was obtained from a woman in her 40s in good health and CMV-seronegative.

The rearrangement joins TRBV7-2 to TRBJ2-1, with D maybe TRBD2 (6 bases). The CDR3 spans 13 residues. Trimming took off 5 bases at V and 6 bases at J, with 11 bases between the two ends. Germline CDR1 SGHTA, CDR2 FQGNSA. CDR3 in amino acids: CASSRGSLNEQFF. The CDR3 DNA reads TGTGCCAGCAGCCGGGGGTCCCTCAATGAGCAGTTCTTC.

V and J are TRBV19 and TRBJ1-1; D is unclear. V lost 6 bases to trimming and J lost 3 bases, with 11 bases between them. Germline V gives CDR1 LNHDA, CDR2 SQIVND (reference sequence). This CDR3 comprises 13 residues. CDR3 protein: CASSPTADTEAFF. The CDR3 DNA reads TGTGCCAGTAGCCCAACTGCGGACACTGAAGCTTTCTTT.

This clone was seen a few times. The CDR3 here is CASSYGTAGEQYF. CDR3 in DNA: TGTGCCAGCAGTTATGGGACTGCCGGGGAGCAGTACTTC. J is TRBJ2-7 and V is TRBV27; tentatively, D is TRBD2 (6 bases). The CDR3 has 13 amino acids. Germline CDR1 and CDR2: MNHEY and SMNVEV (reference sequence). V shed 4 bases and J shed 7 bases, with 14 bases lying between them.

This clone has just a few counts. The chain joins TRBV5-1 to TRBJ2-2; perhaps TRBD2 as D (6 bases). Germline CDR1 is SGHRS and CDR2 is YFSETQ. CDR3 size: 12 residues. V dropped 2 bases and J dropped 15 bases, with 14 bases sitting between them. The CDR3 spells CASSFDGSGLFF. The CDR3 nucleotides are TGCGCCAGCAGCTTCGACGGGAGTGGGTTGTTTTTT.

This chain connects TRBV28 to TRBJ2-7; D is perhaps TRBD1 (6 bases). The V end lost 6 bases, the J end lost 7 bases, and 13 bases lay between the germline ends. CDR3 size: 12 residues. The germline V gene encodes CDR1 MDHEN and CDR2 SYDVKM. Here the CDR3 DNA reads TGTGCCAGCAGACTACAGGGTTTAGAGCAGTACTTC. It encodes CASRLQGLEQYF.

The V call is TRBV11-2, the J call TRBJ2-5, with 10 bases matching TRBD1. The CDR3 has 16 amino acids. After removal of 7 bases from V and 6 bases from J, the junction contained 14 bases not matched to a gene. The V gene's germline CDR1 is SGHAT and CDR2 FQNNGV. In DNA, the CDR3 is TGTGCCAGCACCCTGGGGGTCGGGACAGGGGCGAAGACCCAGTACTTC. Residues: CASTLGVGTGAKTQYF.

The CDR3 nucleotides are TGTGCCAGCAGCTTATCGGTAGCGGGAGGGGAGACCCAGTACTTC. Protein: CASSLSVAGGETQYF. The gene calls are TRBV7-2 and TRBJ2-5; the match to TRBD2 covers 11 bases. V lost 2 bases, J lost 5 bases, and 4 bases stayed unmatched. The CDR3 contains 15 residues. CDR1 and CDR2 from the germline V gene are SGHTA and FQGNSA.

This chain links TRBV27 with TRBJ2-7, with 8 bases that match TRBD2. The CDR3 has 17 residues. V was pared by 5 bases and J by 0 bases, with 12 bases of the junction left unmatched. From germline, CDR1 is MNHEY and CDR2 SMNVEV (reference sequence). CDR3 sequence: CASSLSPGRGFSYEQYF. Here the CDR3 DNA reads TGTGCCAGCAGTCTCTCCCCCGGGAGGGGTTTCTCCTACGAGCAGTACTTC.

This clone was seen once. The rearrangement links TRBV11-2 to TRBJ2-7; D might be TRBD2 (5 bases). This CDR3 is 13 amino acids long. The V gene's germline CDR1 is SGHAT and CDR2 FQNNGV. Deletions cut 8 bases from V and 5 bases from J, with 16 bases between. CDR3 loop: CASARPGSNEQYF. The CDR3 DNA sequence: TGTGCCAGCGCTAGACCGGGGAGCAACGAGCAGTACTTC.

J is TRBJ2-1 and V is TRBV20-1; tentatively, D is TRBD2 (5 bases). The CDR3 consists of 11 residues. V was shortened by 5 bases and J by 7 bases, with 9 bases between the two germline ends. Germline V gene data show CDR1 as DFQATT and CDR2 as SNEGSKA (reference sequence). The CDR3 sequence: CSAPLVNEQFF. The CDR3 coding sequence is TGCAGTGCTCCACTAGTGAATGAGCAGTTCTTC.

The rearrangement links TRBV30 to TRBJ1-6; D ambiguous. V lost 3 bases to trimming and J lost 6 bases, with 9 bases between them. The CDR3 sequence is 13 residues long. Germline assignment: CDR1 GTSNPN and CDR2 SVGIG (reference sequence). The CDR3: CAWSPGLNSPLHF. Here the CDR3 DNA reads TGTGCCTGGAGCCCTGGCCTTAATTCACCCCTCCACTTT.

This clone was seen more than once but under ten times. This rearrangement joins TRBV19 to TRBJ2-7, with 7 bases lining up with TRBD1. CDR1 and CDR2 from the germline V gene are LNHDA and SQIVND (reference sequence). V was clipped by 8 bases and J by 2 bases; unmatched bases: 24. The CDR3 contains 19 residues. DNA of the CDR3: TGTGCCAGTGGGACAGTCCAAGGTCGTTTCCTACTGGCCCCCTACGAGCAGTACTTC. Encoded protein: CASGTVQGRFLLAPYEQYF.

This chain joins TRBV2 and TRBJ1-1; D remains unclear. V was pared by 8 bases and J by 5 bases, with 6 bases between. CDR1 SNHLY and CDR2 FYNNEI come from the germline V gene. The CDR3 is 10 residues long. The CDR3 DNA reads as TGTGCCAGCCTTGTTACTGAAGCTTTCTTT. It translates to CASLVTEAFF.

The chain carries TRBV7-6 and TRBJ2-7, with D maybe TRBD1 (6 bases). The CDR3 is 16 amino acids. Germline V CDR1 and CDR2: SGHVS, FNYEAQ. Trimming pared 2 bases from V and 3 bases from J, leaving 17 bases between. The CDR3 reads CASSLRPRQVGYEQYF. CDR3 bases: TGTGCCAGCAGCTTACGCCCTAGACAGGTGGGCTACGAGCAGTACTTC.

In nucleotides, the CDR3 is TGCGCCAGCAGCTTGGCCGGTACGGGGGAGCAGTACTTC. This gives the protein CASSLAGTGEQYF. This chain uses TRBV5-1 with TRBJ2-7, with TRBD2 as a possible D gene (5 bases). The V gene lost 0 bases and the J gene lost 7 bases, with 11 bases spanning the gap. The CDR3 covers 13 residues. Germline V gene lookup returns CDR1 SGHRS and CDR2 YFSETQ.

The chain employs TRBV27 and TRBJ2-5; a possible D gene is TRBD2 (6 bases). Trimming removed 4 bases at V and 3 bases at J, with 15 bases between. This CDR3 is built from 15 residues. Germline lookup yields CDR1 MNHEY and CDR2 SMNVEV (reference sequence). The CDR3 reads CASSSPGLGKETQYF. The CDR3 DNA follows: TGTGCCAGCAGTTCACCGGGACTGGGAAAAGAGACCCAGTACTTC.

This clone was seen once. V gene TRBV4-3 combines with J gene TRBJ2-7; D possibly corresponds to TRBD1 (5 bases). Germline lookup yields CDR1 LGHNA and CDR2 YSLEER. Deletions cut 2 bases from V and 7 bases from J, with 9 bases between. This CDR3 is built from 12 residues. The CDR3 coding sequence is TGCGCCAGCAGCCAACAGCAGGGTGAGCAGTACTTC. Translated: CASSQQQGEQYF.

The chain recombines TRBV28 with TRBJ2-3; 14 nucleotides agree with TRBD2. Trimming took 4 bases from V and 6 from J; bases not matched to a gene: 6. From germline, CDR1 is MDHEN and CDR2 SYDVKM. The CDR3 covers 16 residues. Written as DNA, the CDR3 is TGTGCCAGCAGTTATCGACTAGCGGGAGGGAGTGATACGCAGTATTTT. Protein product: CASSYRLAGGSDTQYF.

V usage is TRBV27 and J usage is TRBJ2-7, with D possibly TRBD2 on 6 matching bases. Trimming removed 5 bases at V and 3 bases at J, with 17 bases between. The CDR3 length is 15 residues. CDR1 and CDR2 from the germline V gene are MNHEY and SMNVEV (reference sequence). CDR3 DNA: TGTGCCAGCAGTCCTTTAGCGGCGGCCCGCTACGAGCAGTACTTC. Protein product: CASSPLAAARYEQYF.